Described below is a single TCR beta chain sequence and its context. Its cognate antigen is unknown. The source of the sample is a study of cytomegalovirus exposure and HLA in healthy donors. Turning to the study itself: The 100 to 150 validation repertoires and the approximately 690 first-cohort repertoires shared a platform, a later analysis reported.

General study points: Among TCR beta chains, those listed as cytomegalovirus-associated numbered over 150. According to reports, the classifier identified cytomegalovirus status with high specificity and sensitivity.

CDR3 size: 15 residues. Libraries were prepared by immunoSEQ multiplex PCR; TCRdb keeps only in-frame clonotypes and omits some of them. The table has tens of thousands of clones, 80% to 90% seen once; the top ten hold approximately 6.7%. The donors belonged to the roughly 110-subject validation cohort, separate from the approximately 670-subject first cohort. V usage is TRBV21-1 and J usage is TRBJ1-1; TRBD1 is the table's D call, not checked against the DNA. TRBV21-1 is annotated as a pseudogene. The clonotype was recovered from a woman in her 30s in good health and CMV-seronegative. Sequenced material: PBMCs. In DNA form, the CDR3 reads TGTGCCAGCAGCAAATGGTGGACAGGGGACACTGAAGCTTTCTTT. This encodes CASSKWWTGDTEAFF.